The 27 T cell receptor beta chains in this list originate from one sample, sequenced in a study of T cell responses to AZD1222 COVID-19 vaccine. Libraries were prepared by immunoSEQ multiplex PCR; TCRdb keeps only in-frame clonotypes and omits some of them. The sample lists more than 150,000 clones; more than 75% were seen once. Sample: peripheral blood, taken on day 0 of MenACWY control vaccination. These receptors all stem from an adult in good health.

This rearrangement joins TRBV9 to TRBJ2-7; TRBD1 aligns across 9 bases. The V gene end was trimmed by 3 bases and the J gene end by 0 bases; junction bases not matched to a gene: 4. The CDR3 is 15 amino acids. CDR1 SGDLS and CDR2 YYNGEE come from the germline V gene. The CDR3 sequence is CASSEGTGTSYEQYF. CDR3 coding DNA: TGTGCCAGCAGCGAAGGGACAGGGACCTCCTACGAGCAGTACTTC.

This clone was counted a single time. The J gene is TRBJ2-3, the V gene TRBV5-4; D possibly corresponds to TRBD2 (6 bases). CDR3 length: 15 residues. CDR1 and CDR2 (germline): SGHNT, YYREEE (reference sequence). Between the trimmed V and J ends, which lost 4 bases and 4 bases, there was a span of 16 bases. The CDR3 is CASSAGTRGPDTQYF. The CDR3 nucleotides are TGTGCCAGCAGCGCCGGGACTCGAGGCCCAGATACGCAGTATTTT.

The CDR3 region is CASSYSGQGENIQYF. CDR3 sequence (DNA): TGTGCCAGCAGTTACTCAGGGCAGGGGGAAAACATTCAGTACTTC. This chain uses TRBV6-5 with TRBJ2-4; TRBD1 aligns across 7 bases. Germline CDR1 and CDR2: MNHEY and SVGAGI. The ends lost 0 bases at V and 5 bases at J; junction bases unmatched: 4. The CDR3 spans 15 residues.

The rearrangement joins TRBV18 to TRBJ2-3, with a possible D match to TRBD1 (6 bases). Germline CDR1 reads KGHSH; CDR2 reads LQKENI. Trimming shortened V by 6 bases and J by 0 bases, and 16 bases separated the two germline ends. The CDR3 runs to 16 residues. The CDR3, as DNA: TGTGCCAGCTCGCTGGGGGCGGGTCCTAGCACAGATACGCAGTATTTT. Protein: CASSLGAGPSTDTQYF.

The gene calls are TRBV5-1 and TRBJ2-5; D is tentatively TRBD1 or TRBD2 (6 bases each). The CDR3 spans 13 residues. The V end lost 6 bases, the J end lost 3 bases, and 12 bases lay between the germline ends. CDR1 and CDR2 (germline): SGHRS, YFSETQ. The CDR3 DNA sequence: TGCGCCAGCACACCGGGGGCCGAAGAGACCCAGTACTTC. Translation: CASTPGAEETQYF.

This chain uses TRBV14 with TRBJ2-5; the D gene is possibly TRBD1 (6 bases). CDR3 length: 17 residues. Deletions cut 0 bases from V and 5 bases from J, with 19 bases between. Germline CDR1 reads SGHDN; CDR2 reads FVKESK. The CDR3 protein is CASSQDWDEQGGETQYF. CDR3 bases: TGTGCCAGCAGCCAAGATTGGGACGAACAGGGTGGGGAGACCCAGTACTTC.

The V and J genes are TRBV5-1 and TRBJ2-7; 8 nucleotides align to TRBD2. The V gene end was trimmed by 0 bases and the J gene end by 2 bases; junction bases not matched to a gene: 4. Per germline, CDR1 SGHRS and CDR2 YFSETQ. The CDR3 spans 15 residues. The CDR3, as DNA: TGCGCCAGCAGCTTGGGTAGCGGGGCAACCTACGAGCAGTACTTC. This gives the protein CASSLGSGATYEQYF.

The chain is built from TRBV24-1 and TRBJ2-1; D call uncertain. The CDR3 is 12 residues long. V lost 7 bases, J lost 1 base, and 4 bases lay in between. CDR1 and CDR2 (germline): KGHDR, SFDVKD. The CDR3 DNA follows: TGTGCCACCAGCAGGTCCTACAATGAGCAGTTCTTC. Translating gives CATSRSYNEQFF.

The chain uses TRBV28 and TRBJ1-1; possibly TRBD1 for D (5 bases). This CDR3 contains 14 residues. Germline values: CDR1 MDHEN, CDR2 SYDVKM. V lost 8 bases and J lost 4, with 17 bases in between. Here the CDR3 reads CASGGGGVGTEAFF. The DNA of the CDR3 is TGTGCCAGCGGGGGTGGAGGAGTCGGCACTGAAGCTTTCTTT.

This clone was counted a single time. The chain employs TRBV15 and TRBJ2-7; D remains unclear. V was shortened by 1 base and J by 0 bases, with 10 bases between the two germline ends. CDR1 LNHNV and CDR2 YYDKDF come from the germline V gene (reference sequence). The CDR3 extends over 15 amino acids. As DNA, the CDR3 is TGTGCCACCAGCAGAGGGACGGAAAGCTCCTACGAGCAGTACTTC. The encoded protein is CATSRGTESSYEQYF.

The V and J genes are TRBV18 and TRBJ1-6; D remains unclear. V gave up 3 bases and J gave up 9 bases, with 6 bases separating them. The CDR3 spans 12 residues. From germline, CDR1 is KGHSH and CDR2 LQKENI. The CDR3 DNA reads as TGTGCCAGCTCACCCGAGGGTTCACCCCTCCACTTT. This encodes CASSPEGSPLHF.

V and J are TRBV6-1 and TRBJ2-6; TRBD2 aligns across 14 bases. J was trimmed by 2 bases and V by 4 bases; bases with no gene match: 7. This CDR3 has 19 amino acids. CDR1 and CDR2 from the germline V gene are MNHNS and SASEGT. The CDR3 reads CASSVRLAGGNAGANVLTF. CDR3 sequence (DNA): TGTGCCAGCAGTGTCCGACTAGCGGGAGGGAACGCTGGGGCCAACGTCCTGACTTTC.

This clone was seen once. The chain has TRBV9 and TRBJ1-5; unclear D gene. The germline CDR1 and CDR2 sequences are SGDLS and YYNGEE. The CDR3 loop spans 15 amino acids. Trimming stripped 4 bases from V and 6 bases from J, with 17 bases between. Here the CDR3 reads CASSLDGTRGQPQHF. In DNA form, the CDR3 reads TGTGCCAGCAGCCTGGACGGAACTCGGGGTCAGCCCCAGCATTTT. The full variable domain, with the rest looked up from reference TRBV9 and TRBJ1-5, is DSGVTQTPKHLITATGQRVTLRCSPRSGDLSVYWYQQSLDQGLQFLIQYYNGEERAKGNILERFSAQQFPDLHSELNLSSLELGDSALYFCASSLDGTRGQPQHFGDGTRLSIL.

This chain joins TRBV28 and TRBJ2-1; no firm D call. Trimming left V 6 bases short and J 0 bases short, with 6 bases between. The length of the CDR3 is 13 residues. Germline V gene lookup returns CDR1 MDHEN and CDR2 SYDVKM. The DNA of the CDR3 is TGTGCCAGCAGGGAGAGCTCCTACAATGAGCAGTTCTTC. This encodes CASRESSYNEQFF.

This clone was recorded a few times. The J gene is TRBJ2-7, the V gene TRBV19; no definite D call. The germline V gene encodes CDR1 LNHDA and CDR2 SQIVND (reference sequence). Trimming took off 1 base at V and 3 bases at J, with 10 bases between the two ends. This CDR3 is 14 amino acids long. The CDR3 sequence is CASSIAGLVYEQYF. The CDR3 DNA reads TGTGCCAGTAGTATAGCAGGCCTGGTCTACGAGCAGTACTTC.

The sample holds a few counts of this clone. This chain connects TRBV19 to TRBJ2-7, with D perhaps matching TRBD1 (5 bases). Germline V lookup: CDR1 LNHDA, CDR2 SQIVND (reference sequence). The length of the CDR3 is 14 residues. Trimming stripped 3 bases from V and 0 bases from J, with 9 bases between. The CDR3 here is CASSMTELSYEQYF. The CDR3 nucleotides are TGTGCCAGTAGTATGACAGAACTCTCCTACGAGCAGTACTTC.

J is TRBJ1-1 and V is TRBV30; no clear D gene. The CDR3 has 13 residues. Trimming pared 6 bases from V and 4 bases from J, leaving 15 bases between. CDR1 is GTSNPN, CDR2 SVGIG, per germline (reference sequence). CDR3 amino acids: CACRRKGGTEAFF. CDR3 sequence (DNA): TGTGCCTGCCGAAGAAAAGGAGGCACTGAAGCTTTCTTT.

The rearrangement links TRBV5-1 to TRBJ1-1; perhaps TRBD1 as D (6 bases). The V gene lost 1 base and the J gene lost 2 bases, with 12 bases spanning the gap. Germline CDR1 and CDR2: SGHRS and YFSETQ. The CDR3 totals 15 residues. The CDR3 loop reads CASSLMGARNTEAFF. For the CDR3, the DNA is TGCGCCAGCAGCTTGATGGGGGCGAGAAACACTGAAGCTTTCTTT.

CDR3 amino acids: CSVRLKAAAYEQYF. In DNA, the CDR3 is TGCAGCGTCCGCTTAAAGGCGGCTGCCTACGAGCAGTACTTC. This chain uses TRBV29-1 with TRBJ2-7; D is unclear. This CDR3 has 14 residues. Germline assignment: CDR1 SQVTM and CDR2 ANQGSEA. Between the trimmed V and J ends, which lost 6 bases and 2 bases, there was a span of 17 bases.

DNA for the CDR3: TGTGCCAGTAGTACCGGACACCACTCTGGAAACACCATATATTTT. Its protein is CASSTGHHSGNTIYF. The V and J genes are TRBV19 and TRBJ1-3, with a weak D call TRBD1 (5 bases). V was trimmed by 4 bases and J by 0 bases, leaving 10 bases between them. From germline, CDR1 is LNHDA and CDR2 SQIVND (reference sequence). CDR3 length: 15 residues.

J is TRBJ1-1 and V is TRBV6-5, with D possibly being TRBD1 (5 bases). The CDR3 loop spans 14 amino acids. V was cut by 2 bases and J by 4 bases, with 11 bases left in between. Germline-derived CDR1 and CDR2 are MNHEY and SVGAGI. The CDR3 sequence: CASSYGSGSTEAFF. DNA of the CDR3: TGTGCCAGCAGTTACGGGTCAGGGAGCACTGAAGCTTTCTTT.

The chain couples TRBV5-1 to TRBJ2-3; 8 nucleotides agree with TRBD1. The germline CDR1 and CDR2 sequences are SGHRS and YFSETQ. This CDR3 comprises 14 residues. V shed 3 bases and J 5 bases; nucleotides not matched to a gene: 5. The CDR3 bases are TGCGCCAGCAGCTCGACAGGGGCAAAAGATACGCAGTATTTT. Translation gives CASSSTGAKDTQYF.

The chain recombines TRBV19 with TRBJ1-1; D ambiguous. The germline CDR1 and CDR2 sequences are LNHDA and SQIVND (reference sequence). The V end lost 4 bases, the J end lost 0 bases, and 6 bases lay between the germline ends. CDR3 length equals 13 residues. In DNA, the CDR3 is TGTGCCAGTAGTACAGTAATGAACACTGAAGCTTTCTTT. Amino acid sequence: CASSTVMNTEAFF.

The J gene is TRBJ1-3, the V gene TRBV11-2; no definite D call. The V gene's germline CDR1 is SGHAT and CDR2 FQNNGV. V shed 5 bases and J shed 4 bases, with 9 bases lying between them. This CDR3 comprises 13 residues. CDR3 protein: CASSASPGNTIYF. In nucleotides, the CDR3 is TGTGCCAGCAGCGCGTCCCCGGGAAACACCATATATTTT.

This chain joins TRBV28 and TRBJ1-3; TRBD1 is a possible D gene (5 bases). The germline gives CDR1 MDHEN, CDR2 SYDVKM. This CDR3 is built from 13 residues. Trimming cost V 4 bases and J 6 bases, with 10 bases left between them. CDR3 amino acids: CASSSREVNTIYF. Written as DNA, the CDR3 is TGTGCCAGCAGTTCCAGGGAGGTAAACACCATATATTTT.

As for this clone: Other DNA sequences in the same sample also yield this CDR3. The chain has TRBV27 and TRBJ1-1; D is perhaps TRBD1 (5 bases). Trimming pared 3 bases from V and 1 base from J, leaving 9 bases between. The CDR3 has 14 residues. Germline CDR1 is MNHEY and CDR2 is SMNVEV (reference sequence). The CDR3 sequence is CASSLSTGNTEAFF. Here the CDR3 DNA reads TGTGCCAGCAGTTTGAGTACAGGGAACACTGAAGCTTTCTTT.

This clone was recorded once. The CDR3 is CSARGPGTQYF. The DNA of the CDR3 is TGCAGTGCTAGAGGCCCCGGGACCCAGTACTTC. The genes are TRBV20-1 and TRBJ2-7; D unresolved. The end of the DNA fits TRBJ2-5 better, so the J call may be wrong. This CDR3 is 11 amino acids long. Germline-derived CDR1 and CDR2 are DFQATT and SNEGSKA (reference sequence).